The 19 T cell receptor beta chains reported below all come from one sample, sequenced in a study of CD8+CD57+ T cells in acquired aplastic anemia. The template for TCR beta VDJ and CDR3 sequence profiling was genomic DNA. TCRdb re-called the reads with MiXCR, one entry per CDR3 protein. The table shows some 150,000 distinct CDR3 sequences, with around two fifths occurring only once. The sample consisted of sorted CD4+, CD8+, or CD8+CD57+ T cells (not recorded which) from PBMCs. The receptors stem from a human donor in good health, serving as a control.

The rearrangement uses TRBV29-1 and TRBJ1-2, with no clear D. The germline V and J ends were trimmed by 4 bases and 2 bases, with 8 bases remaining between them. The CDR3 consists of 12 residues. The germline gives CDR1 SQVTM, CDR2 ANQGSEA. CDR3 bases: TGCAGCGTTGGGTGGAGGAACTATGGCTACACCTTC. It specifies CSVGWRNYGYTF.

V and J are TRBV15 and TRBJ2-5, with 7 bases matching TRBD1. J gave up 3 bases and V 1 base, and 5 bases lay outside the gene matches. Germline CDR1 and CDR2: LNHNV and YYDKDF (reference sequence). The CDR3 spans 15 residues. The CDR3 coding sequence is TGTGCCACCAGCAGAGGAGATACAGGGGAAGAGACCCAGTACTTC. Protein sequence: CATSRGDTGEETQYF.

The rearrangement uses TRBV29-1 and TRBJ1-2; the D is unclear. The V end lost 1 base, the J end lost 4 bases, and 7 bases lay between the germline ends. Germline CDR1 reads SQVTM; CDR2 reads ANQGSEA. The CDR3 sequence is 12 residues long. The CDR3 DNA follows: TGCAGCGTTGAAGTATCAGCCTATGGCTACACCTTC. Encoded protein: CSVEVSAYGYTF.

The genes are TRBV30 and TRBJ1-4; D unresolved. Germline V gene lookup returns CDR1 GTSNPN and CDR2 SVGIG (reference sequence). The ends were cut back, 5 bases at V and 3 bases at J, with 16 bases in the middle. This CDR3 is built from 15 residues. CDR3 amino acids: CAWGAEGSANEKLFF. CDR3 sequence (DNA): TGTGCCTGGGGTGCTGAGGGATCAGCTAATGAAAAACTGTTTTTT.

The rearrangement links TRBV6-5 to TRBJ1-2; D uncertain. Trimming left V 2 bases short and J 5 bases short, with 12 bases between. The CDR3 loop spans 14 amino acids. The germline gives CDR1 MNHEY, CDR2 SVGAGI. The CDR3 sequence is CASSYPNGEYGYTF. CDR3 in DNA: TGTGCCAGCAGTTACCCCAATGGAGAATATGGCTACACCTTC.

The CDR3 DNA is TGCGCCAGCAGCCAAGGGTCGGCAGGTCTAGGACGTGGCTACACCTTC. Amino acid sequence: CASSQGSAGLGRGYTF. This sequence joins TRBV4-1 and TRBJ1-2; D is unresolved. The CDR3 runs 16 residues. Germline loops: CDR1 MGHRA, CDR2 YSYEKL. Between the trimmed V and J ends, which lost 1 base and 7 bases, there was a span of 19 bases.

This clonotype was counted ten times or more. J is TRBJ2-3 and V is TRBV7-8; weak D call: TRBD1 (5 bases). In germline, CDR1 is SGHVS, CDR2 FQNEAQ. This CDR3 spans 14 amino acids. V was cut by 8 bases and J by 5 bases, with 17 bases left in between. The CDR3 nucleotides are TGTGCCAGCGGTCGCGGACACTATGAAGATACGCAGTATTTT. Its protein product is CASGRGHYEDTQYF.

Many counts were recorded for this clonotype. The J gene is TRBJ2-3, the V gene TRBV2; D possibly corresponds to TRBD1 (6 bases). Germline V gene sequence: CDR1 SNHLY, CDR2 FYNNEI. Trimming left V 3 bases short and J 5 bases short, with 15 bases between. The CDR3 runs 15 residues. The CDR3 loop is CASSDRVRGRDTQYF. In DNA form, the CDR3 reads TGTGCCAGCAGTGATAGAGTCAGGGGCAGAGATACGCAGTATTTT.

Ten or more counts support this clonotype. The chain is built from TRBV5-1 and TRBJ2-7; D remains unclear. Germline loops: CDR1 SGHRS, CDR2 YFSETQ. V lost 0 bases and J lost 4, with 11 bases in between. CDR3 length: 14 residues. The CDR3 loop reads CASSLGQTFYEQYF. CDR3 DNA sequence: TGCGCCAGCAGCTTGGGGCAGACCTTTTACGAGCAGTACTTC.

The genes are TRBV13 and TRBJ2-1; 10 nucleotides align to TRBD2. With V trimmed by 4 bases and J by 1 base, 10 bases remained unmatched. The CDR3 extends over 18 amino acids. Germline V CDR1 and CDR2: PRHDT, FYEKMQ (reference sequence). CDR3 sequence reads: CASSSSLPGLASYNEQFF. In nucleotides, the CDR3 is TGTGCCAGCAGCTCCTCCCTCCCGGGACTAGCGTCCTACAATGAGCAGTTCTTC.

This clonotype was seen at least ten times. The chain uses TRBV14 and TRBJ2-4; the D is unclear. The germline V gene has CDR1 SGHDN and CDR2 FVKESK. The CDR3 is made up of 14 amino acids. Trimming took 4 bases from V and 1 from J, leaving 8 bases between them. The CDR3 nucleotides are TGTGCCAGCAGCCCCTACAAGGCCAAAAACATTCAGTACTTC. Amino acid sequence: CASSPYKAKNIQYF.

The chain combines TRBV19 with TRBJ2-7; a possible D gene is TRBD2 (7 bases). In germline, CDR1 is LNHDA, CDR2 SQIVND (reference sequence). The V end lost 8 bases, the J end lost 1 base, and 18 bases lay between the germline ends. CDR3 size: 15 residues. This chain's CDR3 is CASSLGGALSYEQYF. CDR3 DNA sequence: TGTGCCAGTTCACTGGGGGGGGCTTTGTCCTACGAGCAGTACTTC.

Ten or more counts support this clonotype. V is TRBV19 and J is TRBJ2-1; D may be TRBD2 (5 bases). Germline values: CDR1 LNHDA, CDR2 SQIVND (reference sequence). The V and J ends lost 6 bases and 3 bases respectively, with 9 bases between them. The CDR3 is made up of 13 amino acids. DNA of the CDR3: TGTGCCAGTAGCCCTGACTACTACAATGAGCAGTTCTTC. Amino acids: CASSPDYYNEQFF.

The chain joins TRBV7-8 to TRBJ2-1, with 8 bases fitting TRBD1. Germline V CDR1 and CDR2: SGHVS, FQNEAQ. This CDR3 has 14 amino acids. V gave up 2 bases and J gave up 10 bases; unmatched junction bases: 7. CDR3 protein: CASSLSQGALEQFF. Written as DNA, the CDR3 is TGTGCCAGCAGCTTAAGTCAGGGGGCGCTCGAGCAGTTCTTC.

The CDR3 DNA reads as TGTGCCAGCAGCTTAGCACTAGCGGGGGGCGACGTTCAAGAGACCCAGTACTTC. It encodes CASSLALAGGDVQETQYF. The genes are TRBV11-1 and TRBJ2-5; 12 bases are a match to TRBD2. Unmatched junction bases numbered 7, after V lost 0 bases and J lost 2 bases. This CDR3 has 18 residues. CDR1 and CDR2 from the germline V gene are SGHAT and FQDESV (reference sequence). The whole variable domain, remainder taken from reference TRBV11-1 and TRBJ2-5, is EAEVAQSPRYKITEKSQAVAFWCDPISGHATLYWYRQILGQGPELLVQFQDESVVDDSQLPKDRFSAERLKGVDSTLKIQPAELGDSAMYLCASSLALAGGDVQETQYFGPGTRLLVL.

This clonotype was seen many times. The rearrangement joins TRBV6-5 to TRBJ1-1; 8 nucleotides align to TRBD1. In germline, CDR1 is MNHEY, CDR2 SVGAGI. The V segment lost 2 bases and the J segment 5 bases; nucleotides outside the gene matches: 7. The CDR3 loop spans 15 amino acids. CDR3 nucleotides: TGTGCCAGCAGTTACGATCAGGGGGCGCGTACTGAAGCTTTCTTT. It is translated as CASSYDQGARTEAFF.

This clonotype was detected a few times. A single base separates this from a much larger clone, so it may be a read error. CDR3 bases: TGTGCCAGTAGTATAGATGCCGGACCAGCGGGCACAGATACGCAGTATTTT. Encoded protein: CASSIDAGPAGTDTQYF. The chain employs TRBV19 and TRBJ2-3; D possibly corresponds to TRBD2 (5 bases). Per the germline V gene, CDR1 is LNHDA and CDR2 is SQIVND (reference sequence). This CDR3 has 17 amino acids. Between the trimmed V and J ends, which lost 0 bases and 1 base, there was a span of 14 bases.

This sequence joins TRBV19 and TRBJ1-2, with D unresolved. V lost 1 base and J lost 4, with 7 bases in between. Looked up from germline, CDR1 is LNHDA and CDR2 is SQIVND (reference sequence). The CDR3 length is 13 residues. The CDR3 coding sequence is TGTGCCAGTAGTATAGTCGGCAGCTATGGCTACACCTTC. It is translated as CASSIVGSYGYTF.

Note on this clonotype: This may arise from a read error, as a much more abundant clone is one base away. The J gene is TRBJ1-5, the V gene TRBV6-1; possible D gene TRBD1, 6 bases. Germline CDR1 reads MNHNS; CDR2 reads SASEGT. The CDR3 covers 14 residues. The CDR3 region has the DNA TGTGCCAGCAGCTCCGGACAGACCAATCGGCCCCAGCATTTT. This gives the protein CASSSGQTNRPQHF.